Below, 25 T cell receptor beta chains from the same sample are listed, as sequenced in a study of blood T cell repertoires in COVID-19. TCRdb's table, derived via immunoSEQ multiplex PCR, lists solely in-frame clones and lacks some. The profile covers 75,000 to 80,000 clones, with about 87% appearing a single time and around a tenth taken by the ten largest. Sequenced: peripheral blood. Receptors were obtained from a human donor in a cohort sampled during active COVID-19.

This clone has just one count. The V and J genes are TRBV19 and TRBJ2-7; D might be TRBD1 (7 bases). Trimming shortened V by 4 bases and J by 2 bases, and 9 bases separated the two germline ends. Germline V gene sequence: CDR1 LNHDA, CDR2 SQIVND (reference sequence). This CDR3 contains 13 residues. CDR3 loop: CASSSGTAYEQYF. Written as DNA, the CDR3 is TGTGCCAGTAGTAGCGGGACAGCCTACGAGCAGTACTTC.

The CDR3 DNA sequence: TGCGCCAGCAGCTCGACAGGGGGGTTCTACAATGAGCAGTTCTTC. Translation: CASSSTGGFYNEQFF. The rearrangement uses TRBV5-1 and TRBJ2-1, with 9 bases identical to TRBD1. V gave up 3 bases and J gave up 3 bases; unmatched junction bases: 4. Germline lookup yields CDR1 SGHRS and CDR2 YFSETQ. CDR3 length equals 15 residues.

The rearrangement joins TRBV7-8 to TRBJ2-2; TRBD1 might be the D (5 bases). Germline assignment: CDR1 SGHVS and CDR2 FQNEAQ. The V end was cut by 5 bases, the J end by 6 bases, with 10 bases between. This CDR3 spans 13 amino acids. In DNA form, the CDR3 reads TGTGCCAGCAGCCCGCTCAGGGCCGGGGAGCTGTTTTTT. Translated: CASSPLRAGELFF.

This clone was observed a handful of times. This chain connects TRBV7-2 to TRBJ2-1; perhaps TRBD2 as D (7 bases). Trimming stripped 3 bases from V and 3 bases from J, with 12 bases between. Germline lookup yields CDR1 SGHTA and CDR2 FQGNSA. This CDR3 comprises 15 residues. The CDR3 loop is CASSFGGGYYNEQFF. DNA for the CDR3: TGTGCCAGCAGCTTTGGGGGGGGCTACTACAATGAGCAGTTCTTC.

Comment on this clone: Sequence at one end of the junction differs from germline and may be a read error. The CDR3 spells CAGSHLLAGHALNEQFF. CDR3 nucleotide sequence: TGTGCCGGCAGCCACCTGCTGGCGGGTCACGCCCTCAATGAGCAGTTCTTC. The rearrangement joins TRBV4-2 to TRBJ2-1, with D possibly matching TRBD2 (5 bases). The CDR3 has 17 amino acids. Per germline, CDR1 LGHNA and CDR2 YNFKEQ.

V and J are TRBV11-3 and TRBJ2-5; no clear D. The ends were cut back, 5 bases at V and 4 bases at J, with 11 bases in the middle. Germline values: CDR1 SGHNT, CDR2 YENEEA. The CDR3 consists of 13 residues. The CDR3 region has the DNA TGTGCCAGCAGCCCGACAACCCGAGAGACCCAGTACTTC. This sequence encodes CASSPTTRETQYF.

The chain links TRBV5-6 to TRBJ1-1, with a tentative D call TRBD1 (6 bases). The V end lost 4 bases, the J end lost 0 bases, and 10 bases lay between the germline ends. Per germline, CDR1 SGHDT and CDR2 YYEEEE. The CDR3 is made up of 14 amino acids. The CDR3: CASSRGQMNTEAFF. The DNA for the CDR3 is TGTGCCAGCAGCCGCGGACAGATGAACACTGAAGCTTTCTTT.

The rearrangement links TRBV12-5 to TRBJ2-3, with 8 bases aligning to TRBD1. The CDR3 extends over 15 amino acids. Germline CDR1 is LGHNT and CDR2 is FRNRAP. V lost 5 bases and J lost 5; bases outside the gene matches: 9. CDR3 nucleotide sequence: TGTGCTAGTGGTAATGGGGACAGGCCCTTAGATACGCAGTATTTT. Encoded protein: CASGNGDRPLDTQYF.

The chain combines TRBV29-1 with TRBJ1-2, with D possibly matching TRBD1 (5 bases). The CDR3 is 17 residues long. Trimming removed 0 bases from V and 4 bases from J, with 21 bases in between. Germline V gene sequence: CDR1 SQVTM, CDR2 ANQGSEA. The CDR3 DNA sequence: TGCAGCGTTGAAGATCTTGGTACAGGCCACGGCGGCTATGGCTACACCTTC. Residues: CSVEDLGTGHGGYGYTF.

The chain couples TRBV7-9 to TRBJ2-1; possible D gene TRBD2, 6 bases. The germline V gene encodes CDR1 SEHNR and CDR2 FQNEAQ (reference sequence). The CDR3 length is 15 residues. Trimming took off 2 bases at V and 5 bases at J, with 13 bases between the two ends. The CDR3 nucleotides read TGTGCCAGCAGCTTACGGGGGTCGCGCCACAATGAGCAGTTCTTC. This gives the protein CASSLRGSRHNEQFF.

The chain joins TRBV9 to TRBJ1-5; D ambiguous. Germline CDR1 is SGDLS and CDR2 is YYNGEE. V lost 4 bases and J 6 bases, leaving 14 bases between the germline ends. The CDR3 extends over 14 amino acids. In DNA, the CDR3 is TGTGCCAGCAGCCCCCGAGGTTTGGGTCAGCCCCAGCATTTT. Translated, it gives CASSPRGLGQPQHF.

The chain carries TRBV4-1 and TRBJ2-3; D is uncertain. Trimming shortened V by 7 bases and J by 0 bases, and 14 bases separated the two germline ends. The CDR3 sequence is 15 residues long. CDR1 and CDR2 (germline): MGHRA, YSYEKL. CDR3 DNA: TGCGCCAGCACCCTGGGCCCCCATAGCACAGATACGCAGTATTTT. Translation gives CASTLGPHSTDTQYF.

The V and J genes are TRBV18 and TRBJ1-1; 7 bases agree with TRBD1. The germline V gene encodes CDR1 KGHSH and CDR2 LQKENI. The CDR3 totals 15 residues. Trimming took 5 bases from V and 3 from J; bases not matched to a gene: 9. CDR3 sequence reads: CASSITPGQYTEAFF. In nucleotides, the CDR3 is TGTGCCAGCTCAATCACTCCGGGACAGTACACTGAAGCTTTCTTT.

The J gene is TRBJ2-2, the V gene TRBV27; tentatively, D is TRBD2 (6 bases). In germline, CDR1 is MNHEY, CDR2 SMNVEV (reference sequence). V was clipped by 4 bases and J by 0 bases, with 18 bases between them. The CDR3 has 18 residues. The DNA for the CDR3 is TGTGCCAGCAGTTGGCAAAAAGGACTAATAGCGAACACCGGGGAGCTGTTTTTT. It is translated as CASSWQKGLIANTGELFF.

CDR3 residues: CASSLVASPYNEQFF. The CDR3 DNA reads as TGTGCCAGCAGTTTGGTCGCTAGCCCGTACAATGAGCAGTTCTTC. The chain couples TRBV27 to TRBJ2-1; D may be TRBD2 (5 bases). CDR1 is MNHEY and CDR2 is SMNVEV in the germline V gene (reference sequence). The CDR3 is made up of 15 amino acids. V lost 3 bases and J 4 bases, leaving 13 bases between the germline ends.

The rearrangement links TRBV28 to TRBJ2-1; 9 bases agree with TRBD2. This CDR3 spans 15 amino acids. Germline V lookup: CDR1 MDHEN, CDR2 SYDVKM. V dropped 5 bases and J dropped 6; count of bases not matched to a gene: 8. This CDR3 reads CASSVTSGYSNEQFF. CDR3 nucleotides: TGTGCCAGCAGTGTCACTAGCGGGTATAGCAATGAGCAGTTCTTC.

In nucleotides, the CDR3 is TGTGCCAGTAGTATTGCGGGAGATGTCCACGAGCAGTACTTC. This sequence encodes CASSIAGDVHEQYF. The chain has TRBV19 and TRBJ2-7; 7 nucleotides line up with TRBD2. This CDR3 region has 14 residues. Germline V gene lookup returns CDR1 LNHDA and CDR2 SQIVND (reference sequence). V shed 3 bases and J 5 bases; nucleotides not matched to a gene: 7.

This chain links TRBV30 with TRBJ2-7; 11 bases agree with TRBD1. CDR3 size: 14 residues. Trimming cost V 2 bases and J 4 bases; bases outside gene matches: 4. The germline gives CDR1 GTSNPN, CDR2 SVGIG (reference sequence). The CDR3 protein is CAWSRTGGRYEQYF. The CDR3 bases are TGTGCCTGGAGTCGGACAGGGGGCCGGTACGAGCAGTACTTC.

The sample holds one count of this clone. The CDR3 nucleotides read TGTGCCAGTGAGGACAGGCTCAATCAGCCCCAGCATTTT. Translation: CASEDRLNQPQHF. V gene TRBV6-5 combines with J gene TRBJ1-5; 7 bases map to TRBD1. V lost 9 bases to trimming and J lost 3 bases; unmatched junction nucleotides: 5. Looked up from germline, CDR1 is MNHEY and CDR2 is SVGAGI. CDR3 size: 13 residues.

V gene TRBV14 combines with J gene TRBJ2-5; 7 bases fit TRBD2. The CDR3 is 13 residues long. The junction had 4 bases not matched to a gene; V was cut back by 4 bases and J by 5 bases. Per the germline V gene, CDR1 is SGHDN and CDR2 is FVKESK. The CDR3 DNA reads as TGTGCCAGCAGCCGTGGGGGGGAGGAGACCCAGTACTTC. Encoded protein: CASSRGGEETQYF.

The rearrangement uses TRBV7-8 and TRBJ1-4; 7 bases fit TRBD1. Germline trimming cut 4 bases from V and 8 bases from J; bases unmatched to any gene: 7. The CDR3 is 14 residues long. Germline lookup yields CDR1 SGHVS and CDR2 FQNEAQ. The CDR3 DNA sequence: TGTGCCAGCAGCTCGGACAGGCGAGGGGAAAAACTGTTTTTT. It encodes CASSSDRRGEKLFF.

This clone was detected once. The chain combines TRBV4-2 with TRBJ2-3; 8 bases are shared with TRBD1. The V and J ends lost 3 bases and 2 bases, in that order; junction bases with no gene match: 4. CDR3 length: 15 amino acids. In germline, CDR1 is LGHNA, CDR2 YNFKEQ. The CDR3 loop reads CASSQRTGSTDTQYF. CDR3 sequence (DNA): TGTGCCAGCAGCCAGAGGACAGGGTCCACAGATACGCAGTATTTT.

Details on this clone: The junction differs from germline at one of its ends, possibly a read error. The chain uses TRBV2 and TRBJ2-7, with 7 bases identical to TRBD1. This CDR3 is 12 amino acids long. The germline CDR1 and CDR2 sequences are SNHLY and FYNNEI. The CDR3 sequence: CASRGDSRSSSF. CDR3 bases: TGTGCCAGCAGGGGGGACAGCCGATCATCCTCTTTC.

The DNA for the CDR3 is TGTGCCAGCAGGAGGACAGGGGGGTACCAAGAGACCCAGTACTTC. Translated, it gives CASRRTGGYQETQYF. V usage is TRBV28 and J usage is TRBJ2-5; the match to TRBD1 covers 10 bases. Germline CDR1 MDHEN, CDR2 SYDVKM. V was clipped by 6 bases and J by 0 bases; unmatched bases: 4. This CDR3 is 15 amino acids long.

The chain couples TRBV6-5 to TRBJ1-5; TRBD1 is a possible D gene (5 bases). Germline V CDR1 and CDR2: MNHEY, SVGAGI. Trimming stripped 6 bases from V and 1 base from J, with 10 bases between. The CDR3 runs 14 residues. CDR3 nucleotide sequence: TGTGCCAGCAGAACAGGTCAGAGCAATCAGCCCCAGCATTTT. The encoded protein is CASRTGQSNQPQHF.